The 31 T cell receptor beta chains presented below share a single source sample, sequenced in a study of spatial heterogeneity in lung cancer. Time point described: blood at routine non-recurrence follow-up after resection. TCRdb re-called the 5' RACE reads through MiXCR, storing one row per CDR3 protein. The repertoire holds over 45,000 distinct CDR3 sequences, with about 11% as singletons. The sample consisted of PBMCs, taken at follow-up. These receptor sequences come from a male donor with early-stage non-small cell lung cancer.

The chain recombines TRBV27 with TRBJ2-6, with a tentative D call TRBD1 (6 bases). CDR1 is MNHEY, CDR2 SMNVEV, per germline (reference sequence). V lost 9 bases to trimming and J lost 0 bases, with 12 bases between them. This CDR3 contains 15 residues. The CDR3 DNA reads TGTGCCAGTCAGGGGCCCAGCTCTGGGGCCAACGTCCTGACTTTC. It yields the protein CASQGPSSGANVLTF.

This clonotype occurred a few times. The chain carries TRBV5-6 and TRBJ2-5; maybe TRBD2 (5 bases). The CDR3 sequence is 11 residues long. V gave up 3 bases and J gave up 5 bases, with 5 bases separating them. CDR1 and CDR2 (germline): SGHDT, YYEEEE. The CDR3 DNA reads TGTGCCAGCAGCTCTAGCGAGACCCAGTACTTC. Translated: CASSSSETQYF.

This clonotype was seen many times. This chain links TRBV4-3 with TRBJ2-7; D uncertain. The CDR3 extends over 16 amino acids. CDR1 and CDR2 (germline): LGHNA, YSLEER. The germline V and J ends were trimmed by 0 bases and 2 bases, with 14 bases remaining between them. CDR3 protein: CASSQDGASLPYEQYF. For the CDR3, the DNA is TGCGCCAGCAGCCAAGATGGAGCCAGCCTCCCCTACGAGCAGTACTTC.

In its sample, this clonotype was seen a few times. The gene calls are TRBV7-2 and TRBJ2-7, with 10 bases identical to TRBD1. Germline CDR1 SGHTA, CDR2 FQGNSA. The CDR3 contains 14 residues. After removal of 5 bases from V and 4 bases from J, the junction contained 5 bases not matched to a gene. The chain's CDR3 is CASSLGQGVYEQYF. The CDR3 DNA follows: TGTGCCAGCAGCCTAGGACAGGGGGTTTACGAGCAGTACTTC.

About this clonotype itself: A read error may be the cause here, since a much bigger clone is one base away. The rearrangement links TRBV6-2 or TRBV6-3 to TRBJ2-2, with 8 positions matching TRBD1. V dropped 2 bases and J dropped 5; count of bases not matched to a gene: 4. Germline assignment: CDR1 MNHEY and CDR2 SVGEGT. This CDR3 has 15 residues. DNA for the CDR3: TGTGCCAGCAGTTACGACAACAGGGGGACCGGGGAGCTGTTTTTT. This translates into CASSYDNRGTGELFF.

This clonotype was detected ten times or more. CDR3 protein: CASSQDWQGYGYTF. The CDR3 DNA sequence: TGTGCCAGCAGCCAAGATTGGCAGGGTTATGGCTACACCTTC. The chain is built from TRBV3-1 and TRBJ1-2, with D maybe TRBD1 (5 bases). There are 14 residues in the CDR3. CDR1 LGHDT and CDR2 YNNKEL come from the germline V gene (reference sequence). The germline V and J ends were trimmed by 0 bases and 5 bases, with 10 bases remaining between them.

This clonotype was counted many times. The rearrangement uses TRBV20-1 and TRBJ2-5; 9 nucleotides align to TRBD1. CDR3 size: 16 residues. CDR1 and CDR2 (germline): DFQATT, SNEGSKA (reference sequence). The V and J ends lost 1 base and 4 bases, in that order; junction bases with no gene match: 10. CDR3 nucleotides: TGCAGTGCTAGAGTTCGGGACAGGGACTTACGAGAGACCCAGTACTTC. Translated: CSARVRDRDLRETQYF.

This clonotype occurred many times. CDR3 DNA sequence: TGTGCCGAGACCCGGGCGTCCCAAGAGACCCAGTACTTC. This gives the protein CAETRASQETQYF. The chain uses TRBV19 and TRBJ2-5; unclear D gene. Germline CDR1 and CDR2: LNHDA and SQIVND (reference sequence). Between the trimmed V and J ends, which lost 11 bases and 1 base, there was a span of 14 bases. This CDR3 comprises 13 residues.

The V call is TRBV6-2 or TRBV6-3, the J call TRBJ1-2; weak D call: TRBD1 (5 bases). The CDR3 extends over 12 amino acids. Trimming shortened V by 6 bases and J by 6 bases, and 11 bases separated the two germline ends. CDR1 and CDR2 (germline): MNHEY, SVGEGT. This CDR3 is CASSRTGNGYTF. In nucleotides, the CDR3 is TGTGCCAGCAGCCGAACAGGAAATGGCTACACCTTC.

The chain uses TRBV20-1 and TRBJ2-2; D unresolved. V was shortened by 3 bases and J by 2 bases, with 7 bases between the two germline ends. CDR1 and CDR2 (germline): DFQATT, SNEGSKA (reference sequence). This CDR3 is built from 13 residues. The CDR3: CSARGTNTGELFF. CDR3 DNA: TGCAGTGCTAGGGGAACTAACACCGGGGAGCTGTTTTTT.

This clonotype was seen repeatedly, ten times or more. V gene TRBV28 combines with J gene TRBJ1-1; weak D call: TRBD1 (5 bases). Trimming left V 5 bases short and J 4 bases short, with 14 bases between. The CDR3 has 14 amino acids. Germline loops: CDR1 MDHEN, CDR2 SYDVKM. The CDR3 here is CASSSLRRGTEAFF. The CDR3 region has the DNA TGTGCCAGCAGTAGCCTCCGGAGGGGCACTGAAGCTTTCTTT.

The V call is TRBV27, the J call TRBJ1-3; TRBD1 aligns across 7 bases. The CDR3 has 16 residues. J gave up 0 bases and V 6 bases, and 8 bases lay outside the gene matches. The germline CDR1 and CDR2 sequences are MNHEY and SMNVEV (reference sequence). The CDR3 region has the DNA TGTGCCAGCAGCAAGACAGGGCACCCCTCTGGAAACACCATATATTTT. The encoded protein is CASSKTGHPSGNTIYF.

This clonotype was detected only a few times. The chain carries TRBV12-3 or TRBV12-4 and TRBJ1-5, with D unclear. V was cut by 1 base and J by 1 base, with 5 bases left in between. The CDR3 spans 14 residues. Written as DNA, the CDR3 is TGTGCCAGCAGTTTAGGGGCAAGCAATCAGCCCCAGCATTTT. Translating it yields CASSLGASNQPQHF.

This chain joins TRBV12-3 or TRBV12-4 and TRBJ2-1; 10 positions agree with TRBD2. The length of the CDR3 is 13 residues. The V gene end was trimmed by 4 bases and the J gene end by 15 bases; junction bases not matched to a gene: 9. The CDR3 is CASSSFSIAGGFF. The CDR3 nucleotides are TGTGCCAGCAGTTCTTTCTCCATAGCGGGAGGGTTCTTC.

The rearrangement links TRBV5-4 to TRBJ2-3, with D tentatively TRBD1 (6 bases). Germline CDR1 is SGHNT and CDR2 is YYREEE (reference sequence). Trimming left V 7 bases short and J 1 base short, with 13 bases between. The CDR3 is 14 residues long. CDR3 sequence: CASGGRVGTDTQYF. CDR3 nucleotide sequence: TGTGCCAGCGGGGGCCGGGTAGGCACAGATACGCAGTATTTT.

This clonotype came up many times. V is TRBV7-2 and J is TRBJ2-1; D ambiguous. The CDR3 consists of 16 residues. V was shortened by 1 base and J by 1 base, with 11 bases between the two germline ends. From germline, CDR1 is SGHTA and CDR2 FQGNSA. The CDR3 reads CASSLDGLNSYNEQFF. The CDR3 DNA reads TGTGCCAGCAGCTTAGATGGGCTGAATTCCTACAATGAGCAGTTCTTC.

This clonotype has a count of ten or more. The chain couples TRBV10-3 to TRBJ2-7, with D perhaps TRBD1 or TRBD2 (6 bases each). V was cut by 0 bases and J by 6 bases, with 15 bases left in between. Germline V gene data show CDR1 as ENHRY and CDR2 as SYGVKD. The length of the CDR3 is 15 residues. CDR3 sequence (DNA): TGTGCCATCAGTGAGTCGGGGGGCGCCCGGGGCGAGCAGTACTTC. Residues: CAISESGGARGEQYF.

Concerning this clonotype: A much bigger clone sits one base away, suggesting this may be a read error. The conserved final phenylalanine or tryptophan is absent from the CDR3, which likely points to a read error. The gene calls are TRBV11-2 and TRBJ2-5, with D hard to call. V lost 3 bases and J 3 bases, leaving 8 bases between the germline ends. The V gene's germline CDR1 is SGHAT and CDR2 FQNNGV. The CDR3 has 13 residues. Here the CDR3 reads CASSFTDEETQYS. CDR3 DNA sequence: TGTGCCAGCAGCTTCACAGATGAAGAGACCCAGTACTCC.

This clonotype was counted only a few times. CDR3 sequence reads: CASTPLEGVYGYGYTF. The CDR3 DNA is TGTGCCAGCACTCCCTTGGAGGGTGTGTACGGCTATGGCTACACCTTC. The chain couples TRBV6-2 or TRBV6-3 to TRBJ1-2; no firm D call. V lost 7 bases, J lost 4 bases, and 22 bases lay in between. Germline loops: CDR1 MNHEY, CDR2 SVGEGT. The CDR3 consists of 16 residues.

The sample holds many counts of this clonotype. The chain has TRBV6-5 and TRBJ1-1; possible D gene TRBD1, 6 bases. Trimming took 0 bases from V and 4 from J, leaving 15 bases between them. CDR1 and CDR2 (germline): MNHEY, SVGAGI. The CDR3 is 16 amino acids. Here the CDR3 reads CASSYSMAGEGTEAFF. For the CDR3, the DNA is TGTGCCAGCAGTTACTCGATGGCAGGGGAGGGCACTGAAGCTTTCTTT.

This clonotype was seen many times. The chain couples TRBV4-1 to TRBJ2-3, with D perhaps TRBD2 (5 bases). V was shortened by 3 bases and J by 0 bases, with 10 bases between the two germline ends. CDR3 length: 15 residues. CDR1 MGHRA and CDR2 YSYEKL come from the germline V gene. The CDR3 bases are TGCGCCAGCAGCCAGGTCGGGGTTAGCACAGATACGCAGTATTTT. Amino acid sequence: CASSQVGVSTDTQYF.

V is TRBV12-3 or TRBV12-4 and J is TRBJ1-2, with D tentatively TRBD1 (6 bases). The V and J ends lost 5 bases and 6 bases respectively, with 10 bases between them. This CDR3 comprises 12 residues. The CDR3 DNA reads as TGTGCCAGCAGTACAGGGTACGATGGCTACACCTTC. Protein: CASSTGYDGYTF.

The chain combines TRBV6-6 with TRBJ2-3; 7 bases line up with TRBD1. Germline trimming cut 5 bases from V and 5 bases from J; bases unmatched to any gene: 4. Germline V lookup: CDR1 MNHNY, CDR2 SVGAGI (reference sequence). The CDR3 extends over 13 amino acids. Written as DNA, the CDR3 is TGTGCCAGCAGTGAGACAGGGAGAGATACGCAGTATTTT. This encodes CASSETGRDTQYF.

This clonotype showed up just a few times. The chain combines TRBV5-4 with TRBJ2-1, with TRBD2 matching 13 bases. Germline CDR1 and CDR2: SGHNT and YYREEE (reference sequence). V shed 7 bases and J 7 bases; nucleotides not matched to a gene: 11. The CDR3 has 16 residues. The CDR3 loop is CASFKTRLAGGNEQFF. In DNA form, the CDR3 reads TGTGCCAGCTTCAAAACCCGACTAGCGGGGGGTAATGAGCAGTTCTTC.

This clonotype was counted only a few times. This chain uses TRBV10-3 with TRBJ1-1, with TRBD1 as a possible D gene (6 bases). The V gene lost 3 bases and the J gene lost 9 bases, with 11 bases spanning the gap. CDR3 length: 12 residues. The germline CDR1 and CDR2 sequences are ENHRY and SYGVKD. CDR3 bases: TGTGCCATCAGTGAAAACAGGGATCAAGCTTTCTTT. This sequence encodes CAISENRDQAFF.

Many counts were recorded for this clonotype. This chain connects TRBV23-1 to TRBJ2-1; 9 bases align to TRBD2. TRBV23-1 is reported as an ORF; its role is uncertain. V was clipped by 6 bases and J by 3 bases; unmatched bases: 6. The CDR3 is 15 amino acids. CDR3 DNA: TGCGCCAGCAGACCGACTAGCGGTCTCTACAATGAGCAGTTCTTC. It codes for CASRPTSGLYNEQFF.

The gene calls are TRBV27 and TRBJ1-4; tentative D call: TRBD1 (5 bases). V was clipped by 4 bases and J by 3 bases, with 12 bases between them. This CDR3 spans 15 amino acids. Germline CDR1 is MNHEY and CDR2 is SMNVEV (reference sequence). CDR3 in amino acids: CASSSAGAANEKLFF. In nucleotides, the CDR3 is TGTGCCAGCAGTTCCGCCGGGGCAGCTAATGAAAAACTGTTTTTT.

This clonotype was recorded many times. This CDR3 reads CASKPRSSYNSPLHF. In DNA form, the CDR3 reads TGTGCCAGTAAGCCCAGGAGCTCCTATAATTCACCCCTCCACTTT. The chain uses TRBV19 and TRBJ1-6; D gene uncertain. With 7 bases removed from V and 0 bases from J, the gap between germline ends came to 10 bases. The CDR3 has 15 amino acids. The germline gives CDR1 LNHDA, CDR2 SQIVND (reference sequence).

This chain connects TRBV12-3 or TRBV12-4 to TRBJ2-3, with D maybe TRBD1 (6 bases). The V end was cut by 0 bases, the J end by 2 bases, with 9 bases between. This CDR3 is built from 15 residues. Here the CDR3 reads CASSLAGAFTDTQYF. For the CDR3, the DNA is TGTGCCAGCAGTTTAGCGGGGGCCTTCACAGATACGCAGTATTTT.

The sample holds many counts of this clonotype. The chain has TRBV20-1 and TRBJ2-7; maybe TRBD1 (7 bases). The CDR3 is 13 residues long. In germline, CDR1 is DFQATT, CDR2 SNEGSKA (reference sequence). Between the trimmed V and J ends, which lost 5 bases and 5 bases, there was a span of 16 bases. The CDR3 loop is CSAPNQGGHEQYF. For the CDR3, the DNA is TGCAGTGCTCCTAATCAGGGGGGCCACGAGCAGTACTTC.

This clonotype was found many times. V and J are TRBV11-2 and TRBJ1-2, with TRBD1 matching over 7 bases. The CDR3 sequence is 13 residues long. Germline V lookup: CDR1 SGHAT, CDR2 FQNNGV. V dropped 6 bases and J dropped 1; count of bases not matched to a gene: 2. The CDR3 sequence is CASSRDSNYGYTF. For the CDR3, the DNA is TGTGCCAGCAGTCGGGACAGTAACTATGGCTACACCTTC.